Included here is one T cell receptor beta chain sequence, with context. The antigen is not known. 60 Vbeta and 13 Jbeta primers were used in PCR. Only in-frame clones appear in the TCRdb table, and some are missing; sequencing was by immunoSEQ multiplex PCR. The top ten clones hold around 2.5% of a sample with approximately 76,000 clones, roughly 85% of them seen once. The data were taken from a study of cytomegalovirus exposure and HLA in healthy donors. Broader study findings: Analysis performed later found 15,000 or so TCR beta sequences associated with HLA alleles at 0.05 false discovery rate. In a later analysis, parvovirus B19, influenza, CMV and Epstein-Barr virus appeared linked to several top co-occurrence clusters.

V lost 3 bases, J lost 7 bases, and 12 bases lay in between. The CDR3 runs 13 residues. Germline V gene sequence: CDR1 SGHTA, CDR2 FQGNSA. The rearrangement uses TRBV7-2 and TRBJ1-1, with TRBD1 as a possible D gene (5 bases). The specimen sequenced was PBMCs. The receptor was isolated from a man between 25 and 39 years old in good health and CMV-seronegative. The CDR3 nucleotides are TGTGCCAGCAGCTTCCAGGGAACGGATGAAGCTTTCTTT. Protein product: CASSFQGTDEAFF.